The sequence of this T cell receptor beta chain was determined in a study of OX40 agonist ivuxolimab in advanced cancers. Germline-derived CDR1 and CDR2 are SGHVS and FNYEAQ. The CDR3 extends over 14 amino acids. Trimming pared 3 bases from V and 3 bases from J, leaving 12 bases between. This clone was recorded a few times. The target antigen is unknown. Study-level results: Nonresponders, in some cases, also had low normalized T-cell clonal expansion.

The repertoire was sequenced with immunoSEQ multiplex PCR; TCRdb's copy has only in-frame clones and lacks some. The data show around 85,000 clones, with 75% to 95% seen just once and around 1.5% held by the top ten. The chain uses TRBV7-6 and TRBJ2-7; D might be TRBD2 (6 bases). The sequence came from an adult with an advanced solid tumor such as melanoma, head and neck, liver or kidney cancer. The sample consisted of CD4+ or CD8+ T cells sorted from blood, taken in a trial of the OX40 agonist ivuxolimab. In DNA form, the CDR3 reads TGTGCCAGCAGCTTTCGGGACTCCGGCTACGAGCAGTACTTC. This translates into CASSFRDSGYEQYF.